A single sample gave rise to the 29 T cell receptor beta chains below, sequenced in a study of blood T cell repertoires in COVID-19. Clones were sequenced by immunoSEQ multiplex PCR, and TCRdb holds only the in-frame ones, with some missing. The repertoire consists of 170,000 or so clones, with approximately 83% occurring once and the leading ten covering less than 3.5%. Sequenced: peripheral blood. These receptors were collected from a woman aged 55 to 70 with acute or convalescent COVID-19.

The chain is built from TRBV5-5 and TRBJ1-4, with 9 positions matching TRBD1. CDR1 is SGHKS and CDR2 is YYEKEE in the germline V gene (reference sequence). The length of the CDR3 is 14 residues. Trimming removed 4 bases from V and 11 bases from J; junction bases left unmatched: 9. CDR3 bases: TGTGCCAGCAGCCCGGGACAGGGACCGGAGAAACTGTTTTTT. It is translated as CASSPGQGPEKLFF.

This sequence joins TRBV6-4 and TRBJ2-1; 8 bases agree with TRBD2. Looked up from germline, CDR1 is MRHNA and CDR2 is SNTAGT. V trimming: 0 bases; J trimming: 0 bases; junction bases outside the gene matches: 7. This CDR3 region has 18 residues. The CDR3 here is CASSDSTSVGNSYNEQFF. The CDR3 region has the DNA TGTGCCAGCAGTGACTCGACTAGCGTAGGAAACTCCTACAATGAGCAGTTCTTC.

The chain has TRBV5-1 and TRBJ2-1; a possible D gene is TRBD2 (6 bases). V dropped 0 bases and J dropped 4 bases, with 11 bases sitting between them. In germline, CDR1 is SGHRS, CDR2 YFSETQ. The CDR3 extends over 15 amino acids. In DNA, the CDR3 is TGCGCCAGCAGCTTGGCGGGGGTAGTATACAATGAGCAGTTCTTC. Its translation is CASSLAGVVYNEQFF.

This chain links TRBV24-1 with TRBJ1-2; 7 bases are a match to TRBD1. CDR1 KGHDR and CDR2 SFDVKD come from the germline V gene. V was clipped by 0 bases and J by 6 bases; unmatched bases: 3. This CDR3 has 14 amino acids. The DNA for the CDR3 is TGTGCCACCAGTGATTTGGACAGGGCGAATGGCTACACCTTC. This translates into CATSDLDRANGYTF.

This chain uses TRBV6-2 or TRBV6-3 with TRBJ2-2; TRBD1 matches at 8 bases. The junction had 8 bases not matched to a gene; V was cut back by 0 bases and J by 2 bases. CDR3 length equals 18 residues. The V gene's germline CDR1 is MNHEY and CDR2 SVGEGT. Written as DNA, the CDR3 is TGTGCCAGCAGTTACTCTTCAGACAGGGGCTCAAACACCGGGGAGCTGTTTTTT. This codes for CASSYSSDRGSNTGELFF.

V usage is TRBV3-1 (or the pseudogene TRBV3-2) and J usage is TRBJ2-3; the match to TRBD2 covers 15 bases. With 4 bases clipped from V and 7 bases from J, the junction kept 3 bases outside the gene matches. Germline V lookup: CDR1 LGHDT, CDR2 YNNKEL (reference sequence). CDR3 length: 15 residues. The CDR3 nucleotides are TGTGCCAGCAGCCGGACTAGCGGGGGGGCCAATACGCAGTATTTT. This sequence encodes CASSRTSGGANTQYF.

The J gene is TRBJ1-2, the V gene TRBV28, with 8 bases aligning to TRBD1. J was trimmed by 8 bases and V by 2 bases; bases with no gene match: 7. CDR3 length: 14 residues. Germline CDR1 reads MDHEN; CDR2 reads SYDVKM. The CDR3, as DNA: TGTGCCAGCAGTTTAGGGTGGACAGGGCAAGGCTACACCTTC. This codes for CASSLGWTGQGYTF.

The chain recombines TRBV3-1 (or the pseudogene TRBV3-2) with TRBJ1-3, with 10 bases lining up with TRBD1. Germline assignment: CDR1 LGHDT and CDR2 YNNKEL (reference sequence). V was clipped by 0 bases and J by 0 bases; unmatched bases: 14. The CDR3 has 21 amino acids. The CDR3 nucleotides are TGTGCCAGCAGCCAAGACAATCTCGGACAGGGGGTTATAAGCTCTGGAAACACCATATATTTT. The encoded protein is CASSQDNLGQGVISSGNTIYF.

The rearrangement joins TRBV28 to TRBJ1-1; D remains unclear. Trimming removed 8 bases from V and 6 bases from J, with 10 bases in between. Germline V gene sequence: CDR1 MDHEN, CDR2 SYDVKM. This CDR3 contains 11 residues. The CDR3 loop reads CASVAVAEAFF. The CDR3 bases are TGTGCCAGCGTGGCGGTGGCTGAAGCTTTCTTT.

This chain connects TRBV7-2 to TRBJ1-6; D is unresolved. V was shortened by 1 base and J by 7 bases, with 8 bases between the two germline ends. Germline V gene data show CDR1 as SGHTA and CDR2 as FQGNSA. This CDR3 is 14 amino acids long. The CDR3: CASSLERGNSPLHF. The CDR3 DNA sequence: TGTGCCAGCAGCTTAGAGAGAGGGAATTCACCCCTCCACTTT.

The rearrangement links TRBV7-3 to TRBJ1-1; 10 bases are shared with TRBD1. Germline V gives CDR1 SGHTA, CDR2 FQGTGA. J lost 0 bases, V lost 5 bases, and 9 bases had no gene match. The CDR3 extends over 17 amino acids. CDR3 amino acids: CASSPPDRGRLNTEAFF. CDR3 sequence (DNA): TGTGCCAGCAGCCCTCCCGACAGGGGGCGCTTGAACACTGAAGCTTTCTTT. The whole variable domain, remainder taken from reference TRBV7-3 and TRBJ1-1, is GAGVSQTPSNKVTEKGKYVELRCDPISGHTALYWYRQSLGQGPEFLIYFQGTGAADDSGLPNDRFFAVRPEGSVSTLKIQRTERGDSAVYLCASSPPDRGRLNTEAFFGQGTRLTVV.

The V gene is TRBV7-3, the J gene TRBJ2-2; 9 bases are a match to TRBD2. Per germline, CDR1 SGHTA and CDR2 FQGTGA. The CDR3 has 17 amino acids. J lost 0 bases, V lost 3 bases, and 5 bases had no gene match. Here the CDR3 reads CASSFWSGGSNTGELFF. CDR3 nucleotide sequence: TGTGCCAGCAGCTTCTGGAGCGGGGGGTCGAACACCGGGGAGCTGTTTTTT.

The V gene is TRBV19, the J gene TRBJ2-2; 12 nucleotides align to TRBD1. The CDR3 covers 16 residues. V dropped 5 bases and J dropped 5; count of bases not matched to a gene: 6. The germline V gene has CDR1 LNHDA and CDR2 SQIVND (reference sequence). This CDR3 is CASSGGQGAGTGELFF. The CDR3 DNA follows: TGTGCCAGTAGTGGGGGACAGGGGGCGGGAACCGGGGAGCTGTTTTTT.

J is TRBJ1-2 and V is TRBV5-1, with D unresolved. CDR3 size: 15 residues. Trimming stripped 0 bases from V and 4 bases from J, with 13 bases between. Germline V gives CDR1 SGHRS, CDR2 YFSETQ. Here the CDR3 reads CASSLVDPGSYGYTF. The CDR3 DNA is TGCGCCAGCAGCTTGGTGGACCCTGGGAGCTATGGCTACACCTTC.

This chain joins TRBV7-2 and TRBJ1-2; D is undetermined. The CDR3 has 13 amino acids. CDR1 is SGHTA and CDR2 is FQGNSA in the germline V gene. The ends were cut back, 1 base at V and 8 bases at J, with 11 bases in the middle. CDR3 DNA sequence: TGTGCCAGCAGCTTAGGGTCGGGTCGCGGCTACACCTTC. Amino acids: CASSLGSGRGYTF.

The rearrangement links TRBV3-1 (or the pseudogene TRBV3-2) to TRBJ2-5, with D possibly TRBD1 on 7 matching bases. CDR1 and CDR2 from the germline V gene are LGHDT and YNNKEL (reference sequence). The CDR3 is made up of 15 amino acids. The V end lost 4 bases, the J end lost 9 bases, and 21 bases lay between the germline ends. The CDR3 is CASSPHRTGGVAQYF. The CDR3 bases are TGTGCCAGCAGCCCCCACCGGACAGGCGGGGTGGCCCAGTACTTC.

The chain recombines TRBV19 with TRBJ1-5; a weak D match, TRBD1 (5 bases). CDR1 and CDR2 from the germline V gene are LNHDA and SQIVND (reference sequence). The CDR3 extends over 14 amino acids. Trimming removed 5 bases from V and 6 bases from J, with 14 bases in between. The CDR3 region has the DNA TGTGCCAGTAGTCCCGAGGGAGGGGTTCAGCCCCAGCATTTT. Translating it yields CASSPEGGVQPQHF.

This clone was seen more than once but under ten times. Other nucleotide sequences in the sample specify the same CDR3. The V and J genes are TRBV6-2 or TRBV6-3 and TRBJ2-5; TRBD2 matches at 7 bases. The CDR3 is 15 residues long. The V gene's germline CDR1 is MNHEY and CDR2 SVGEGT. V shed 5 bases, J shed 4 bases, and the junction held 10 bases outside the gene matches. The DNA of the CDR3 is TGTGCCAGCAGTACCCCTAGAGCGGGGCGAGAGACCCAGTACTTC. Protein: CASSTPRAGRETQYF.

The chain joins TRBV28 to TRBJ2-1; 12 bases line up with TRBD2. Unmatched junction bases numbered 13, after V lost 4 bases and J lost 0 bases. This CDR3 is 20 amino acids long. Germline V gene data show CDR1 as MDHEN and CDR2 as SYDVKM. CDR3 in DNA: TGTGCCAGCAGTTATCACGGGGGACTAGCGGGCGTTAGCTCCTACAATGAGCAGTTCTTC. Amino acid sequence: CASSYHGGLAGVSSYNEQFF.

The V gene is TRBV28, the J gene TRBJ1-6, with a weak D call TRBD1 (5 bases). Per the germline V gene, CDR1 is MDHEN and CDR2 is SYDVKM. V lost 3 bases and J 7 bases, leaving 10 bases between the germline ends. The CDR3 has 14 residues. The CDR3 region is CASSFPGINSPLHF. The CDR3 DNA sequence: TGTGCCAGCAGTTTCCCAGGGATCAATTCACCCCTCCACTTT.

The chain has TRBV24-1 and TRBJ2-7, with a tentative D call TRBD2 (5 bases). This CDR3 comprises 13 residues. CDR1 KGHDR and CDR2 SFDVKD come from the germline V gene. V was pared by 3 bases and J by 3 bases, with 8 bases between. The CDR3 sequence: CATSDVRGYEQYF. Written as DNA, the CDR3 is TGTGCCACCAGTGATGTACGGGGCTACGAGCAGTACTTC.

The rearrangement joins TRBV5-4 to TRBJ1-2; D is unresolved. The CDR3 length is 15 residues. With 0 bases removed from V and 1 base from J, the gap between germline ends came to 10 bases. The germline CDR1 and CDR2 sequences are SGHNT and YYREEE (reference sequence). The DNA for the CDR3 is TGTGCCAGCAGCTTGGGCACAGCGGTTAACTATGGCTACACCTTC. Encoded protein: CASSLGTAVNYGYTF. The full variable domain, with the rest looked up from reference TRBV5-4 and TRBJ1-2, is ETGVTQSPTHLIKTRGQQVTLRCSSQSGHNTVSWYQQALGQGPQFIFQYYREEENGRGNFPPRFSGLQFPNYSSELNVNALELDDSALYLCASSLGTAVNYGYTFGSGTRLTVV.

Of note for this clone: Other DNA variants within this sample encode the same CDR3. In DNA form, the CDR3 reads TGCGCCAGCAGCTTAGACAGGGTGGAGACCCAGTACTTC. Translated, it gives CASSLDRVETQYF. V and J are TRBV5-1 and TRBJ2-5, with 7 bases aligning to TRBD1. The germline V gene has CDR1 SGHRS and CDR2 YFSETQ. Trimming removed 2 bases from V and 5 bases from J; junction bases left unmatched: 3. The CDR3 sequence is 13 residues long.

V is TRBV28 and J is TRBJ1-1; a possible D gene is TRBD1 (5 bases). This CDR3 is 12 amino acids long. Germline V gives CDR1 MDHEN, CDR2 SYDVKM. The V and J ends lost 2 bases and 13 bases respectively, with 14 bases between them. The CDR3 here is CASSLASGRVFF. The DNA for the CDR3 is TGTGCCAGCAGTTTAGCCTCAGGGAGGGTTTTCTTT.

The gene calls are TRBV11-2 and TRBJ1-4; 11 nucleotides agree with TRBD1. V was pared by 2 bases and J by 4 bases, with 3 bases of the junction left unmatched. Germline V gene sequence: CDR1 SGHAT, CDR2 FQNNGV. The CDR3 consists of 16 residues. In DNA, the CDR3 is TGTGCCAGCAGCTTACCGGGGACAGGGGGTAATGAAAAACTGTTTTTT. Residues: CASSLPGTGGNEKLFF.

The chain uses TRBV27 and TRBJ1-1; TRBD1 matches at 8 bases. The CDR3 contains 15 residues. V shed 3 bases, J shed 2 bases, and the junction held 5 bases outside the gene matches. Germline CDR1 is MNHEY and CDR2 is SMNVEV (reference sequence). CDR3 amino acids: CASSFGDRPNTEAFF. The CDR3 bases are TGTGCCAGCAGTTTTGGGGACAGGCCCAACACTGAAGCTTTCTTT.

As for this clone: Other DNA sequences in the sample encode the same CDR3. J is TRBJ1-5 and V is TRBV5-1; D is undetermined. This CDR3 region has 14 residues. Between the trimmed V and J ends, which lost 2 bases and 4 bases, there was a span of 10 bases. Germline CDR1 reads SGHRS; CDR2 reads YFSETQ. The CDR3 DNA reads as TGCGCCAGCAGCTTAGAGGGCGGGAATCAGCCCCAGCATTTT. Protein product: CASSLEGGNQPQHF.

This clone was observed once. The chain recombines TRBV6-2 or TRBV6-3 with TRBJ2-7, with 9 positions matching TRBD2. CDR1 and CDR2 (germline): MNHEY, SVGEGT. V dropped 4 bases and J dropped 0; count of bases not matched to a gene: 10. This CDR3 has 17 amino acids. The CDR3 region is CASSSLPGLALSYEQYF. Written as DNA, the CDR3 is TGTGCCAGCAGTTCCTTACCCGGACTAGCGCTCTCCTACGAGCAGTACTTC.

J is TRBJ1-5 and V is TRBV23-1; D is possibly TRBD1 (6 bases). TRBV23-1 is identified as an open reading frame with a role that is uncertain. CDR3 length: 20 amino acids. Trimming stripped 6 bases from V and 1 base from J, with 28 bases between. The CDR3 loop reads CASSQGGRGTILRSNQPQHF. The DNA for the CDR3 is TGCGCCAGCAGCCAAGGGGGGCGCGGGACTATTTTACGGAGCAATCAGCCCCAGCATTTT.